This T cell receptor (beta chain) was found in a study of T cell repertoires in cytomegalovirus infection. About the research overall: Public TCR beta signatures were indicative of both CMV infection and a matching HLA type.

TCRdb processed the reads anew with MiXCR; each CDR3 protein has one entry. Of 450,000 to 650,000 distinct CDR3 sequences in the sample, more than 20% were seen once. This clonotype was recorded many times. This CDR3 spans 15 amino acids. In germline, CDR1 is MDHEN, CDR2 SYDVKM. V lost 4 bases and J lost 2; bases outside the gene matches: 7. The clonotype originates from a human donor in good health (CMV status not recorded). Some clones in this sample may be carry-over from other donors' samples. Source material: PBMCs. This sequence joins TRBV28 and TRBJ2-5, with 7 bases identical to TRBD1. CDR3 sequence reads: CASSWGQTQQETQYF. The CDR3 coding sequence is TGTGCCAGCAGTTGGGGACAGACCCAACAAGAGACCCAGTACTTC.